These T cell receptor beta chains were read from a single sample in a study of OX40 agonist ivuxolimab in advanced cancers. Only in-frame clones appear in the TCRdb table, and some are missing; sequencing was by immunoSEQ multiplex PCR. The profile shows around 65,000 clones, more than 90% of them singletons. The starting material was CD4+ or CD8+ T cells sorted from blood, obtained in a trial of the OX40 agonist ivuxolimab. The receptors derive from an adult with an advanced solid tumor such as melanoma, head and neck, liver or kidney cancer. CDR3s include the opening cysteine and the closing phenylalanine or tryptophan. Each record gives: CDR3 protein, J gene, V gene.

CDR3aa: CASSLNRLAGEDEQFF
j_gene: TRBJ2-1
v_gene: TRBV7-3

CDR3aa: CASSPTLRGYEQYF
j_gene: TRBJ2-7
v_gene: TRBV5-6

CDR3aa: CASSDGGRADHEQFF
j_gene: TRBJ2-1
v_gene: TRBV10-1

CDR3aa: CASSSVGQPRTEAFF
j_gene: TRBJ1-1
v_gene: TRBV28

CDR3aa: CASSVDPRSETQYF
j_gene: TRBJ2-5
v_gene: TRBV7-3

CDR3aa: CASSADLGASYNEQFF
j_gene: TRBJ2-1
v_gene: TRBV6-4

CDR3aa: CASSYSSGFPNTEAFF
j_gene: TRBJ1-1
v_gene: TRBV6-5

CDR3aa: CASSTGTGVVDTEAFF
j_gene: TRBJ1-1
v_gene: TRBV5-1

CDR3aa: CASCPDTRSSPLHF
j_gene: TRBJ1-6
v_gene: TRBV18

CDR3aa: CAWSAADKNTEAFF
j_gene: TRBJ1-1
v_gene: TRBV30

CDR3aa: CAWWPRGRLTEAFF
j_gene: TRBJ1-1
v_gene: TRBV30

CDR3aa: CASSIQLSGTYGYTF
j_gene: TRBJ1-2
v_gene: TRBV5-1

CDR3aa: CASQTGGPSTDTQYF
j_gene: TRBJ2-3
v_gene: TRBV19

CDR3aa: CASSSHTAGGYEQYF
j_gene: TRBJ2-7
v_gene: TRBV28

CDR3aa: CASSSPRLAGDTDTQYF
j_gene: TRBJ2-3
v_gene: TRBV5-1

CDR3aa: CASRRSQGTHYGYTF
j_gene: TRBJ1-2
v_gene: TRBV5-8

CDR3aa: CASGERISNQPQHF
j_gene: TRBJ1-5
v_gene: TRBV12-5

CDR3aa: CSVEGGNTEAFF
j_gene: TRBJ1-1
v_gene: TRBV29-1

CDR3aa: CASSVGLATVYEQYF
j_gene: TRBJ2-7
v_gene: TRBV2

CDR3aa: CASSIGPLVQDEDGYTF
j_gene: TRBJ1-2
v_gene: TRBV19

CDR3aa: CASRRQELNTEAFF
j_gene: TRBJ1-1
v_gene: TRBV2

CDR3aa: CATVDVGNTIYF
j_gene: TRBJ1-3
v_gene: TRBV19

CDR3aa: CASSPPGGLNTEAFF
j_gene: TRBJ1-1
v_gene: TRBV18

CDR3aa: CASSINLAGANVLTF
j_gene: TRBJ2-6
v_gene: TRBV19

CDR3aa: CASSERTGASYEQYF
j_gene: TRBJ2-7
v_gene: TRBV10-1

CDR3aa: CASIESGGTYNEQFF
j_gene: TRBJ2-1
v_gene: TRBV5-1

CDR3aa: CASSGRGDGRWRGYTF
j_gene: TRBJ1-2
v_gene: TRBV21-1

CDR3aa: CARTQGGTGELFF
j_gene: TRBJ2-2
v_gene: TRBV10-1

CDR3aa: CASSWSGTSGTTDTQYF
j_gene: TRBJ2-3
v_gene: TRBV5-6

CDR3aa: CASSLVQGSGELFF
j_gene: TRBJ2-2
v_gene: TRBV27

CDR3aa: CASSRPRGGSLVWETQYF
j_gene: TRBJ2-5
v_gene: TRBV7-2

CDR3aa: CASSEQFGSSLFF
j_gene: TRBJ1-4
v_gene: TRBV6-1

CDR3aa: CASSTRDPWGATNEKLFF
j_gene: TRBJ1-4
v_gene: TRBV19

CDR3aa: CASSPLDPIPYEQYF
j_gene: TRBJ2-7
v_gene: TRBV11-2

CDR3aa: CASRTGQMSNQPQHF
j_gene: TRBJ1-5
v_gene: TRBV19

CDR3aa: CASSSGLAGGTGELFF
j_gene: TRBJ2-2
v_gene: TRBV5-1

CDR3aa: CASSEWTKNTEAFF
j_gene: TRBJ1-1
v_gene: TRBV6-5

CDR3aa: CAWTSGVPADEQYF
j_gene: TRBJ2-7
v_gene: TRBV30

CDR3aa: CASRTGGSGNTIYF
j_gene: TRBJ1-3
v_gene: TRBV19

CDR3aa: CASSAPRGRYGYTF
j_gene: TRBJ1-2
v_gene: TRBV5-6

CDR3aa: CASSPGLLNYEQYF
j_gene: TRBJ2-7
v_gene: TRBV5-1

CDR3aa: CATAQGAGAETQYF
j_gene: TRBJ2-5
v_gene: TRBV5-1

CDR3aa: CASSLAQNTEAFF
j_gene: TRBJ1-1
v_gene: TRBV7-8

CDR3aa: CAWSGRVAGELFF
j_gene: TRBJ2-2
v_gene: TRBV30

CDR3aa: CASSRARAGGREEQFF
j_gene: TRBJ2-1
v_gene: TRBV19

CDR3aa: CASSVAVWAPGHGYTF
j_gene: TRBJ1-2
v_gene: TRBV9

CDR3aa: CASSLGAPSYEQYF
j_gene: TRBJ2-7
v_gene: TRBV7-8

CDR3aa: CASTSGQNTEAFF
j_gene: TRBJ1-1
v_gene: TRBV14

CDR3aa: CASRENGRGEAFF
j_gene: TRBJ1-1
v_gene: TRBV10-1

CDR3aa: CASSEAGGLSSYEQYF
j_gene: TRBJ2-7
v_gene: TRBV9

CDR3aa: CSVDGTGGYGYTF
j_gene: TRBJ1-2
v_gene: TRBV29-1

CDR3aa: CASSRTASYNEQFF
j_gene: TRBJ2-1
v_gene: TRBV19

CDR3aa: CAISDSGTGGNQPQHF
j_gene: TRBJ1-5
v_gene: TRBV10-3

CDR3aa: CATSRRDATNEKLFF
j_gene: TRBJ1-4
v_gene: TRBV15